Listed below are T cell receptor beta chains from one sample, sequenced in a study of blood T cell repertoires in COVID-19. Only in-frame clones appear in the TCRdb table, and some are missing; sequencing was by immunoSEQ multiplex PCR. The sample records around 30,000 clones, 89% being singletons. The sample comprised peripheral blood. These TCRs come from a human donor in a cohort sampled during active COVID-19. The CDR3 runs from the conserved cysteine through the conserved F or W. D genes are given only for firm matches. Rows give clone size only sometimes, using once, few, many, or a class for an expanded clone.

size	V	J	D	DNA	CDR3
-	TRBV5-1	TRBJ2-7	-	TGCGCCAGCAGCTCCCAGGTCTACGAGCAGTACTTC	CASSSQVYEQYF
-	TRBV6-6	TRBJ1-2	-	TGTGCCAGCAGTTACCTGGACAGCAACTATGGCTACACCTTC	CASSYLDSNYGYTF
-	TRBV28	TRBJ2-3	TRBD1	TGTGCCAGCAGTTTCCTAGACAGGGCATCCGATACGCAGTATTTT	CASSFLDRASDTQYF
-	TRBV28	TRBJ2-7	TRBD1	TGTGCCAGCACCCAGTCGGACAGGAGCTCCTACGAGCAGTACTTC	CASTQSDRSSYEQYF
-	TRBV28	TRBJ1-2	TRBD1	TGTGCCAGCAGACCGGGACAGGGATATGGCTACACCTTC	CASRPGQGYGYTF
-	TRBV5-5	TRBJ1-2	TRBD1	TGTGCCAGCAGCTCCGATCTCGGGACAGGGGCCTATGGCTACACCTTC	CASSSDLGTGAYGYTF
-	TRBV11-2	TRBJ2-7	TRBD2	TGTGCCAGCAGCCAGAACCCTCCGGGACTAGCGGGCGAGCAGTACTTC	CASSQNPPGLAGEQYF
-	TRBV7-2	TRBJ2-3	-	TGTGCCAGCAGCTTAGGACTTCCTGGCACAGATACGCAGTATTTT	CASSLGLPGTDTQYF
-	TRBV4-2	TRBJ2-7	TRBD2	TGTGCCAGCAGCCAAGATTCTGGCGGGGGGAACCACGAGCAGTACTTC	CASSQDSGGGNHEQYF
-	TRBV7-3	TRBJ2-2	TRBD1	TGTGCCAGCAGCCGGACAGGGGCCACCGGGGAGCTGTTTTTT	CASSRTGATGELFF
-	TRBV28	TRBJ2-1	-	TGTGCCAGCAGTTTATCCCCACTGCGGGGCTCCTACAATGAGCAGTTCTTC	CASSLSPLRGSYNEQFF
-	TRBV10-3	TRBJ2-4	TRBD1	TGTGCCATCAGCTCCACAGGGGCTAACATTCAGTACTTC	CAISSTGANIQYF
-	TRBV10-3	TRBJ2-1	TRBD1	TGTGCCATCAGGGACTCCGGGACAGGCGAGCAGTTCTTC	CAIRDSGTGEQFF
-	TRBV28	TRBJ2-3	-	TGTGCCAGCAGTTTAGGGGGGTCGTGGATTACTAGCACAGATACGCAGTATTTT	CASSLGGSWITSTDTQYF
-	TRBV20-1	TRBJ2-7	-	TGCAGTGCTAGACCCGGGAACGAGCAGTACTTC	CSARPGNEQYF
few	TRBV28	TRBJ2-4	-	TGTGCCAGCAGTGCCGGCAGTAAGGAGAACATTCAGTACTTC	CASSAGSKENIQYF
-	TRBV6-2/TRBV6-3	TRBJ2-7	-	TGTGCCAGCAGTTTTAACTATGAGCAGTACTTC	CASSFNYEQYF
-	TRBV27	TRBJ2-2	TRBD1	TGTGCCAGCAGTGTATCCGGGACAGGGGCGTCGGAGCTGTTTTTT	CASSVSGTGASELFF
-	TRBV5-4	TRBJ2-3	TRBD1	TGTGCCAGCAGCCCGACAGGGGGCGAACCCAATACGCAGTATTTT	CASSPTGGEPNTQYF
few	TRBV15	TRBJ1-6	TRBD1	TGTGCCACCAGCAGAGAGGACAGGGCTGGGTCACCCCTCCACTTT	CATSREDRAGSPLHF
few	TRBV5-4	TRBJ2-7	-	TGTGCCAGCAGCAAGGGTGGCCCAGGGCCCTACGAGCAGTACTTC	CASSKGGPGPYEQYF
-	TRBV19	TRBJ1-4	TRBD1	TGTGCCAGTACTAAACAGGGGGCAACTAATGAAAAACTGTTTTTT	CASTKQGATNEKLFF
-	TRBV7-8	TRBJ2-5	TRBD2	TGTGCCAGCAGCTTAGGGCGGGGGAACGGGGAGACCCAGTACTTC	CASSLGRGNGETQYF
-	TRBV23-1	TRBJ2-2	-	TGCGCCAGCAGTCGTTACAGGGAGACAGAGGTGGGCACCGGGGAGCTGTTTTTT	CASSRYRETEVGTGELFF
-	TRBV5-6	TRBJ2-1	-	TGTGCCAGCAGCCGGGACTCTCCATTTAAGTTCTTC	CASSRDSPFKFF
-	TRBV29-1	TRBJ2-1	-	TGCAGCGTTGATCGGGTTAATGAGCAGTTCTTC	CSVDRVNEQFF
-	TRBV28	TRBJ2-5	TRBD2	TGTGCCAGCAGTTTCGTAGCGGGGGGGCACGAGACCCAGTACTTC	CASSFVAGGHETQYF
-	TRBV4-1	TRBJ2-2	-	TGCGCCAGCAGCCAAGCCCAAGGAGGGACCGGGGAGCTGTTTTTT	CASSQAQGGTGELFF
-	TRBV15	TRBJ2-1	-	TGTGCCACCAGCCGCCCCGGGACATTCGTCAATGAGCAGTTCTTC	CATSRPGTFVNEQFF
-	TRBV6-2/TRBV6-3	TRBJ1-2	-	TGTGCCAGCAGTTACTCCGTGGGGGCCGGTGGCTACACCTTC	CASSYSVGAGGYTF
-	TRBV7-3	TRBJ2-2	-	TGTGCCAGCAGGCCCCTCCAGGATAACACCGGGGAGCTGTTTTTT	CASRPLQDNTGELFF
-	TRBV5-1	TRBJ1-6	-	TGCGCCAGCAGCTTGAGGCGGCAGGGGAGAGGACCCCTCCACTTT	CASSLRRQGRGPLHF
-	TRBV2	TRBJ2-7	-	TGTGCCAGCAGTGAACCGCGCCAATCCGCCGTCGAGCAGTACTTC	CASSEPRQSAVEQYF
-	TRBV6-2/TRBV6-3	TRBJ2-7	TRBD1	TGTGCCAGCAGTTACTCAGGAGGGACAGGGTTGGAGTACTTC	CASSYSGGTGLEYF
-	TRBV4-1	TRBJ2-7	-	TGCGCCAGCAGCCAAGGGGTCGGGGAGGCGGCCTACGAGCAGTACTTC	CASSQGVGEAAYEQYF
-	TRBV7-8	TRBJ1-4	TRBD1	TGTGCCAGCAGCTTCATTACAGGGGGCGTTTCAACTAATGAAAAACTGTTTTTT	CASSFITGGVSTNEKLFF
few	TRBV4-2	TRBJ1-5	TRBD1	TGTGCCAGCAGCTCGCAGGGGGTGGGTCAGCCCCAGCATTTT	CASSSQGVGQPQHF
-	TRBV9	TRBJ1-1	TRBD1	TGTGCCAGCAGCGTAGGGGGGACAGGGACGACTGAAGCTTTCTTT	CASSVGGTGTTEAFF
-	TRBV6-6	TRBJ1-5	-	TGTGCCAGCAGCTTAAGGGTCAGGGGAAGGCAGCCCCAGCATTTT	CASSLRVRGRQPQHF
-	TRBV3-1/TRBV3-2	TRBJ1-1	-	TGTGCCAGCAGCCAAGCGCGGGGGAACACTGAAGCTTTCTTT	CASSQARGNTEAFF
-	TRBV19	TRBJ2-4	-	TGTGCCAGTAGTCCCGGGCAGGGCCGCCAAAAAGATCAGTACTTC	CASSPGQGRQKDQYF
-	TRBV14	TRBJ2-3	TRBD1	TGTGCCAGCAGGGGGACAGGGGACGGCACAGATACGCAGTATTTT	CASRGTGDGTDTQYF
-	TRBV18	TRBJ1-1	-	TGTGCCAGCTCACCCGGAACCCAGGGGAACACTGAAGCTTTCTTT	CASSPGTQGNTEAFF
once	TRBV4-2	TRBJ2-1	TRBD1	TGTGCCAGCAGCCGACAGGGGGACTCCTACAATGAGCAGTTCTTC	CASSRQGDSYNEQFF
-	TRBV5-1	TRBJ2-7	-	TGCGCCAGCAGCTTGGACGGGACACAAATTTACGAGCAGTACTTC	CASSLDGTQIYEQYF
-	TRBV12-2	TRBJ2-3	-	TGTGCAAGTCGCCCCTCATTAGGGGGGGGGTTAGTCTTGAAACCTACTGACACAGATACGCAGTATTTT	CASRPSLGGGLVLKPTDTDTQYF
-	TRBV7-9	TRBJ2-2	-	TGTGCCAGCAGCCTTTCCGGGGGGAACACCGGGGAGCTGTTTTTT	CASSLSGGNTGELFF
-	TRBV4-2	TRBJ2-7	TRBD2	TGTGCCAGCAGCCCGGGGGAGGGCGGATCCTACGAGCAGTACTTC	CASSPGEGGSYEQYF
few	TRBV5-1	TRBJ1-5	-	TGCGCCAGCAGCCAGGAGTTCGGGGGGCAGCCCCAGCATTTT	CASSQEFGGQPQHF
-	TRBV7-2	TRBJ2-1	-	TGTGCCAGCAGCTTGGCCCGCAATGAGCAGTTCTTC	CASSLARNEQFF